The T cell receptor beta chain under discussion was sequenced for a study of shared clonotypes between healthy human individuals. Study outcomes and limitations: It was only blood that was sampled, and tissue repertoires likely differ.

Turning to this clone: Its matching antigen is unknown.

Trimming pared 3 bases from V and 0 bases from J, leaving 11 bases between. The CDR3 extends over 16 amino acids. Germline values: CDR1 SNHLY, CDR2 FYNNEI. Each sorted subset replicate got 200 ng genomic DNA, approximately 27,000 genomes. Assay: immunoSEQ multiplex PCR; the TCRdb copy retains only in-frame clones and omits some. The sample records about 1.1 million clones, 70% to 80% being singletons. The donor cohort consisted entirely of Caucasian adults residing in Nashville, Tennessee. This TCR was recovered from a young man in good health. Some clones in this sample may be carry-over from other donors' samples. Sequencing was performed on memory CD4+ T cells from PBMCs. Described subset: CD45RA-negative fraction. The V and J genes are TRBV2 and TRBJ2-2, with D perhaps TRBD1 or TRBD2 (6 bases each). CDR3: CASSEGGLTNTGELFF. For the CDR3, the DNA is TGTGCCAGCAGTGAGGGGGGCCTCACGAACACCGGGGAGCTGTTTTTT.